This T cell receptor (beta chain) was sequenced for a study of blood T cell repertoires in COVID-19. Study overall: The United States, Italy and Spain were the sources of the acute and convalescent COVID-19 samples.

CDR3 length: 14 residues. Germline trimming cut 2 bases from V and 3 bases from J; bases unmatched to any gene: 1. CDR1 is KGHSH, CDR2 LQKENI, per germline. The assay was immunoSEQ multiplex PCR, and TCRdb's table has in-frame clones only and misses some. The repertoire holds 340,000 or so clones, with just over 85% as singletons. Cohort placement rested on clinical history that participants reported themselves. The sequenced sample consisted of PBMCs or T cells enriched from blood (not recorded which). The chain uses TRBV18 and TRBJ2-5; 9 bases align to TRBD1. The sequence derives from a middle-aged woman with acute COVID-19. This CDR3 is CASSPWDREETQYF. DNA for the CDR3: TGTGCCAGCTCACCATGGGACAGGGAAGAGACCCAGTACTTC.